This T cell receptor beta chain was recorded in a study of blood T cell repertoires in COVID-19. Study-level background: COVID-19 samples, acute and convalescent, were from the United States, Italy and Spain.

The germline V gene encodes CDR1 SGHRS and CDR2 YFSETQ. Trimming stripped 5 bases from V and 0 bases from J, with 15 bases between. There are 15 residues in the CDR3. The protocol was immunoSEQ multiplex PCR, while the TCRdb copy is restricted to in-frame clones and leaves out a portion. In the table there are over 50,000 clones, approximately 82% of which are singletons. The specimen was peripheral blood. This sequence was found in a human donor in a cohort sampled during active COVID-19. The V call is TRBV5-1, the J call TRBJ2-7; tentatively, D is TRBD2 (6 bases). The CDR3 loop reads CASRVSVSGSYEQYF. In DNA form, the CDR3 reads TGCGCCAGCAGGGTTTCGGTTAGCGGCTCCTACGAGCAGTACTTC.